The text below deals with one T cell receptor beta chain. The target antigen is unknown. TCRdb redid the calling of the 5' RACE reads with MiXCR, one entry per CDR3 protein. The profile shows about 70,000 distinct CDR3 sequences, approximately 12% of them singletons. The data were taken from a study of early T cells in non-severe SARS-CoV-2 infection. Study results and caveats: Lookups in VDJdb leaned toward anti-spike CD8 responses and missed private and CD4 specificities.

The CDR3 runs to 15 residues. Germline CDR1 reads SGHTA; CDR2 reads FQGNSA. J lost 5 bases, V lost 5 bases, and 9 bases had no gene match. The rearrangement uses TRBV7-2 and TRBJ2-7, with 10 bases lining up with TRBD1. Here the sequenced sample was whole blood, taken at baseline. The source of this sequence is an adult who was a healthcare worker with PCR-confirmed SARS-CoV-2 infection or an uninfected control (not recorded which). The donor label of this sample is uncertain. The CDR3 DNA follows: TGTGCCAGCAGCCGGCTCCGGGACAGGGGTGACGAGCAGTACTTC. It encodes CASSRLRDRGDEQYF.